This record covers a single T cell receptor (beta chain). V shed 3 bases, J shed 6 bases, and the junction held 2 bases outside the gene matches. The CDR3 runs 13 residues. Germline lookup yields CDR1 LNHNV and CDR2 YYDKDF (reference sequence). TCRdb's table, derived via immunoSEQ multiplex PCR, lists solely in-frame clones and lacks some. Of approximately 15,000 clones detected, roughly four fifths appear once; the ten largest clones hold more than 6.5%. This entry is derived from a study of blood T cell dynamics during melanoma immunotherapy. Study summary: Patients with metastatic melanoma got pembrolizumab or nivolumab-ipilimumab as first-line care.

As to time point: pre-treatment baseline. Response was assessed by RECIST 1.1 at 12 weeks, except two rapid progressors. Prior systemic cancer therapy, immunosuppressant use and other active malignancies excluded patients. The chain combines TRBV15 with TRBJ1-5; 7 bases align to TRBD1. The clonotype originates from a human donor with melanoma. Sequenced material: blood, taken from a patient treated with checkpoint blockade. In DNA form, the CDR3 reads TGTGCCACCAGCAGGGACAGGAGTCAGCCCCAGCATTTT. It encodes CATSRDRSQPQHF.